A single sample is the source of the 28 T cell receptor beta chains below, sequenced in a study of early T cells in non-severe SARS-CoV-2 infection. TCRdb reanalysed the 5' RACE reads using MiXCR and keeps one entry per CDR3 protein. The sample includes about 77,000 distinct CDR3 sequences, 8.5% to 10% seen only once; the top ten take 4.8%. The sample consisted of whole blood. These receptors came from an adult who was a healthcare worker with PCR-confirmed SARS-CoV-2 infection or an uninfected control (not recorded which).

The chain joins TRBV12-3 or TRBV12-4 to TRBJ2-7; TRBD1 is a possible D gene (6 bases). The CDR3 spans 15 residues. Trimming cost V 3 bases and J 7 bases, with 19 bases left between them. The CDR3 region is CASSFGATTGGEQYF. CDR3 coding DNA: TGTGCCAGCAGTTTCGGTGCAACGACAGGAGGAGAGCAGTACTTC.

Many counts were recorded for this clonotype. The chain joins TRBV18 to TRBJ2-2; no firm D call. This CDR3 spans 13 amino acids. Trimming took off 2 bases at V and 6 bases at J, with 7 bases between the two ends. Per germline, CDR1 KGHSH and CDR2 LQKENI. Here the CDR3 DNA reads TGTGCCAGCTCACCATACGGAGCCGGGGAGCTGTTTTTT. As protein: CASSPYGAGELFF.

This clonotype was seen many times. This chain links TRBV9 with TRBJ2-5, with 11 bases aligning to TRBD2. Germline loops: CDR1 SGDLS, CDR2 YYNGEE. This CDR3 has 16 amino acids. Germline trimming cut 2 bases from V and 2 bases from J; bases unmatched to any gene: 5. CDR3 protein: CASSVSSGRRQETQYF. The CDR3 DNA reads TGTGCCAGCAGCGTTTCTAGCGGGAGGAGACAAGAGACCCAGTACTTC.

This chain connects TRBV2 to TRBJ1-2; D might be TRBD1 (5 bases). The CDR3 is 15 amino acids. The germline CDR1 and CDR2 sequences are SNHLY and FYNNEI. Deletions cut 7 bases from V and 3 bases from J, with 18 bases between. DNA of the CDR3: TGTGCCAGCACCCCCAAGGGAGGGACTGACTATGGCTACACCTTC. It yields the protein CASTPKGGTDYGYTF.

The chain links TRBV28 to TRBJ2-7; D might be TRBD2 (6 bases). The CDR3 spans 17 residues. The germline V gene has CDR1 MDHEN and CDR2 SYDVKM. Trimming removed 5 bases at V and 5 bases at J, with 25 bases between. The CDR3 nucleotides are TGTGCCAGCAGTCCCCCGGAGGGGTTGGGTCCCTTAGACGAGCAGTACTTC. Residues: CASSPPEGLGPLDEQYF. Drawing the rest from reference TRBV28 and TRBJ2-7, the complete variable domain is DVKVTQSSRYLVKRTGEKVFLECVQDMDHENMFWYRQDPGLGLRLIYFSYDVKMKEKGDIPEGYSVSREKKERFSLILESASTNQTSMYLCASSPPEGLGPLDEQYFGPGTRLTVT.

This clonotype showed up many times. The gene calls are TRBV5-1 and TRBJ2-2; TRBD1 matches at 7 bases. The length of the CDR3 is 14 residues. Germline V gene lookup returns CDR1 SGHRS and CDR2 YFSETQ. Germline trimming cut 0 bases from V and 6 bases from J; bases unmatched to any gene: 2. The CDR3 DNA sequence: TGCGCCAGCAGCTTGGTTCAGGGGGCCGGGGAGCTGTTTTTT. The encoded protein is CASSLVQGAGELFF.

This clonotype was found many times. The chain combines TRBV5-4 with TRBJ2-7; 10 nucleotides line up with TRBD2. The CDR3 length is 14 residues. V was pared by 3 bases and J by 2 bases, with 2 bases of the junction left unmatched. Germline CDR1 SGHNT, CDR2 YYREEE (reference sequence). CDR3 DNA: TGTGCCAGCAGCTCCGGGACTAGCGCCTACGAGCAGTACTTC. This sequence encodes CASSSGTSAYEQYF.

Only a few counts were recorded for this clonotype. The V gene is TRBV18, the J gene TRBJ2-7; either TRBD1 or TRBD2 may fit D (5 bases each). Trimming took off 4 bases at V and 4 bases at J, with 11 bases between the two ends. CDR3 length: 13 residues. From germline, CDR1 is KGHSH and CDR2 LQKENI. CDR3 in DNA: TGTGCCAGCTCACAGTATGGGGGATACGAGCAGTACTTC. Translating it yields CASSQYGGYEQYF.

The chain recombines TRBV3-1 with TRBJ2-7; the D gene is possibly TRBD2 (6 bases). V lost 2 bases to trimming and J lost 3 bases, with 11 bases between them. Germline loops: CDR1 LGHDT, CDR2 YNNKEL (reference sequence). The CDR3 totals 14 residues. CDR3 sequence (DNA): TGTGCCAGCAGCCAATCTGGGAGGAACTACGAGCAGTACTTC. Amino acid sequence: CASSQSGRNYEQYF.

This clonotype was seen a handful of times. V is TRBV20-1 and J is TRBJ2-5, with D perhaps matching TRBD2 (6 bases). The CDR3 is made up of 12 amino acids. Trimming took off 2 bases at V and 3 bases at J, with 7 bases between the two ends. The germline gives CDR1 DFQATT, CDR2 SNEGSKA (reference sequence). For the CDR3, the DNA is TGCAGTGCTAGACCTAGCGAAGAGACCCAGTACTTC. This encodes CSARPSEETQYF.

This clonotype was seen many times. V is TRBV11-1 and J is TRBJ2-6; D remains ambiguous. Germline V lookup: CDR1 SGHAT, CDR2 FQDESV (reference sequence). Between the trimmed V and J ends, which lost 2 bases and 0 bases, there was a span of 11 bases. This CDR3 comprises 17 residues. CDR3 nucleotide sequence: TGTGCCAGCAGCTTAACGCAGTCGGGCTCTGGGGCCAACGTCCTGACTTTC. Protein product: CASSLTQSGSGANVLTF.

This clonotype was seen ten or more times. The chain carries TRBV20-1 and TRBJ1-1, with a possible D match to TRBD1 (6 bases). Germline lookup yields CDR1 DFQATT and CDR2 SNEGSKA (reference sequence). V was clipped by 7 bases and J by 4 bases, with 16 bases between them. This CDR3 is built from 13 residues. CDR3 loop: CSVSGEWGTEAFF. In DNA form, the CDR3 reads TGCAGTGTATCAGGGGAGTGGGGCACTGAAGCTTTCTTT.

In its sample, this clonotype was seen many times. The chain couples TRBV7-6 to TRBJ2-3; 10 positions agree with TRBD2. V shed 5 bases, J shed 2 bases, and the junction held 7 bases outside the gene matches. Germline lookup yields CDR1 SGHVS and CDR2 FNYEAQ. The CDR3 consists of 16 residues. The CDR3: CASSQQGLAFTDTQYF. CDR3 nucleotide sequence: TGTGCCAGCAGCCAACAGGGACTAGCGTTCACAGATACGCAGTATTTT.

Many counts were recorded for this clonotype. The V and J genes are TRBV28 and TRBJ1-6, with TRBD1 as a possible D gene (5 bases). This CDR3 has 18 amino acids. The V end lost 5 bases, the J end lost 0 bases, and 17 bases lay between the germline ends. CDR1 is MDHEN and CDR2 is SYDVKM in the germline V gene. The CDR3 DNA follows: TGTGCCAGCAGTGAAGGACAACCCCAAAGCTCCTATAATTCACCCCTCCACTTT. It codes for CASSEGQPQSSYNSPLHF.

The J gene is TRBJ2-3, the V gene TRBV20-1, with D perhaps assigned TRBD1 or TRBD2 (5 bases each). Germline CDR1 DFQATT, CDR2 SNEGSKA (reference sequence). The CDR3 spans 16 residues. With 5 bases removed from V and 0 bases from J, the gap between germline ends came to 18 bases. The CDR3 here is CSAAHFGTTSTDTQYF. As DNA, the CDR3 is TGCAGTGCTGCCCACTTCGGGACCACTAGCACAGATACGCAGTATTTT.

This clonotype has a count of ten or more. The chain employs TRBV5-1 and TRBJ1-1; D remains ambiguous. Between the trimmed V and J ends, which lost 3 bases and 0 bases, there was a span of 6 bases. CDR3 length: 13 residues. The germline gives CDR1 SGHRS, CDR2 YFSETQ. The CDR3, as DNA: TGCGCCAGCAGCTCACAGTTGAACACTGAAGCTTTCTTT. Translated: CASSSQLNTEAFF.

The chain carries TRBV4-2 and TRBJ2-2; tentative D call: TRBD1 (5 bases). The CDR3 spans 13 residues. CDR1 and CDR2 from the germline V gene are LGHNA and YNFKEQ. V gave up 2 bases and J gave up 6 bases, with 7 bases separating them. CDR3 DNA: TGTGCCAGCAGCCAACCAGGGTCCGGGGAGCTGTTTTTT. This gives the protein CASSQPGSGELFF.

The table lists this clonotype with many counts. The genes are TRBV28 and TRBJ2-7; D possibly corresponds to TRBD1 (6 bases). V was pared by 7 bases and J by 3 bases, with 22 bases between. The CDR3 is 16 amino acids. The germline gives CDR1 MDHEN, CDR2 SYDVKM. CDR3: CASTFETGQGNYEQYF. In DNA, the CDR3 is TGTGCCAGCACCTTTGAGACGGGACAAGGGAACTACGAGCAGTACTTC.

This clonotype has only a few counts. The CDR3 here is CASSWTGPYEQYF. Written as DNA, the CDR3 is TGTGCCAGCAGTTGGACAGGACCCTACGAGCAGTACTTC. This rearrangement joins TRBV12-3 or TRBV12-4 to TRBJ2-7; 7 bases agree with TRBD1. V was clipped by 4 bases and J by 2 bases; unmatched bases: 2. The CDR3 spans 13 residues.

The chain is built from TRBV20-1 and TRBJ1-6, with 7 bases fitting TRBD1. V lost 1 base and J lost 11; bases outside the gene matches: 8. The CDR3 contains 14 residues. CDR1 DFQATT and CDR2 SNEGSKA come from the germline V gene (reference sequence). The CDR3 protein is CSARVGTESTPLHF. The CDR3 nucleotides are TGCAGTGCTAGAGTGGGGACAGAGTCAACACCCCTCCACTTT.

Ten or more counts support this clonotype. The chain carries TRBV7-9 and TRBJ2-4, with no clear D. V was pared by 0 bases and J by 9 bases, with 9 bases between. The CDR3 has 13 amino acids. CDR1 is SEHNR and CDR2 is FQNEAQ in the germline V gene (reference sequence). The DNA of the CDR3 is TGTGCCAGCAGCTTAGCACTGTTCGGCATTCAGTACTTC. Protein product: CASSLALFGIQYF.

About this clonotype itself: A much larger clone differs by one base, so this may be a read error. The rearrangement joins TRBV5-8 to TRBJ2-7; 9 nucleotides align to TRBD2. CDR1 and CDR2 (germline): SGHTS, YDEGEE. CDR3 size: 13 residues. Losses at the gene ends were 3 bases for V and 5 bases for J; bases not matched to a gene: 3. The CDR3 loop reads CASSWGLADEQYF. CDR3 nucleotides: TGTGCCAGCAGCTGGGGACTAGCTGACGAGCAGTACTTC. The full variable domain, in which reference TRBV5-8 and TRBJ2-7 provide the parts outside the CDR3, is EAGVTQSPTHLIKTRGQQATLRCSPISGHTSVYWYQQALGLGLQFLLWYDEGEERNRGNFPPRFSGRQFPNYSSELNVNALELEDSALYLCASSWGLADEQYFGPGTRLTVT.

This clonotype came up many times. V and J are TRBV2 and TRBJ2-7; D is perhaps TRBD1 (6 bases). Trimming cost V 6 bases and J 5 bases, with 11 bases left between them. Germline-derived CDR1 and CDR2 are SNHLY and FYNNEI. The CDR3 extends over 12 amino acids. The CDR3 DNA sequence: TGTGCCAGCAGGAAACAGGGCCACGAGCAGTACTTC. Encoded protein: CASRKQGHEQYF. The variable domain in full, with the rest retrieved from reference TRBV2 and TRBJ2-7, is EPEVTQTPSHQVTQMGQEVILRCVPISNHLYFYWYRQILGQKVEFLVSFYNNEISEKSEIFDDQFSVERPDGSNFTLKIRSTKLEDSAMYFCASRKQGHEQYFGPGTRLTVT.

The chain couples TRBV4-1 to TRBJ2-1, with unresolved D. This CDR3 is built from 15 residues. Germline assignment: CDR1 MGHRA and CDR2 YSYEKL. The V end lost 0 bases, the J end lost 7 bases, and 13 bases lay between the germline ends. The CDR3 region has the DNA TGCGCCAGCAGCCAAGAGGGCCGGAGCATAAATGAGCAGTTCTTC. It codes for CASSQEGRSINEQFF.

This clonotype has just a few counts. The gene calls are TRBV7-2 and TRBJ2-3; 13 bases align to TRBD2. The V and J ends lost 2 bases and 9 bases, in that order; junction bases with no gene match: 17. Looked up from germline, CDR1 is SGHTA and CDR2 is FQGNSA. This CDR3 has 19 residues. The chain's CDR3 is CASSLPTGLAGDRGETQYF. The DNA of the CDR3 is TGTGCCAGCAGCTTACCCACAGGACTAGCGGGAGACCGCGGGGAGACGCAGTATTTT.

This chain uses TRBV5-1 with TRBJ2-7; 9 bases match TRBD2. Germline CDR1 is SGHRS and CDR2 is YFSETQ. V lost 2 bases and J lost 7; bases outside the gene matches: 13. The CDR3 extends over 16 amino acids. In nucleotides, the CDR3 is TGCGCCAGCAGCTTCGGGAGTAGCGGGAGCCTGGATGAGCAGTACTTC. Its translation is CASSFGSSGSLDEQYF.

This clonotype was picked up many times. This sequence joins TRBV7-3 and TRBJ2-5, with a possible D match to TRBD2 (6 bases). The germline V and J ends were trimmed by 0 bases and 1 base, with 12 bases remaining between them. The germline V gene encodes CDR1 SGHTA and CDR2 FQGTGA. The CDR3 loop spans 16 amino acids. CDR3 amino acids: CASSLTGTWGQETQYF. CDR3 coding DNA: TGTGCCAGCAGCTTAACCGGGACTTGGGGCCAAGAGACCCAGTACTTC.

This chain uses TRBV25-1 with TRBJ2-1, with TRBD2 as a possible D gene (5 bases). CDR3 length: 11 amino acids. Trimming took off 8 bases at V and 6 bases at J, with 8 bases between the two ends. Germline V gene sequence: CDR1 MGHDK, CDR2 SYGVNS. CDR3 residues: CASEDFNEQFF. In DNA, the CDR3 is TGTGCCAGCGAGGACTTCAATGAGCAGTTCTTC.